Listed here is a single TCR beta chain. This record comes from a study of blood T cell repertoires in COVID-19. Whole-study context: The analysed material was cDNA or gDNA that came from T cells, B-cell-depleted T cells, or PBMCs.

Assay: immunoSEQ multiplex PCR; the TCRdb copy retains only in-frame clones and omits some. Of more than 300,000 clones listed, roughly 90% were seen once; the top ten hold 0.95% to 1.3%. The V and J ends lost 2 bases and 11 bases, in that order; junction bases with no gene match: 9. Germline V gene lookup returns CDR1 SGHRS and CDR2 YFSETQ. This CDR3 spans 13 amino acids. Input material: peripheral blood. The chain employs TRBV5-1 and TRBJ1-1; the match to TRBD1 covers 7 bases. The sequence was obtained from a woman in her thirties or forties with COVID-19, enrolled during active disease. For the CDR3, the DNA is TGCGCCAGCAGCTTCGACAGGGCAATCGAGGCTTTCTTT. Its protein is CASSFDRAIEAFF.